The 9 T cell receptor beta chains presented below share a single source sample, sequenced in a study of Tregs in tolerant kidney transplant recipients. Recipients received nonmyeloablative bone marrow transplants from related graft donors, with transient mixed chimerism. Generated by immunoSEQ multiplex PCR, the TCRdb table keeps only in-frame clones and is missing some. The table has 20,000 to 25,000 clones, roughly 80% seen once. The material was CD8+ T cells from blood (PBMCs), obtained 6 months after the transplant. These receptors came from a human patient who received a combined kidney and bone marrow transplant. The graft donor may account for some of the T cells.

V and J are TRBV7-2 and TRBJ2-4, with 11 positions matching TRBD2. Germline CDR1 SGHTA, CDR2 FQGNSA. The J segment lost 0 bases and the V segment lost 5 bases, leaving 12 bases of the junction unmatched. The CDR3 length is 19 residues. The DNA for the CDR3 is TGTGCCAGCAGCGCGCCTACTAGCGGGGGAGATCTAGCCAAAAACATTCAGTACTTC. The encoded protein is CASSAPTSGGDLAKNIQYF.

V is TRBV11-2 and J is TRBJ2-7, with D possibly being TRBD2 (5 bases). The CDR3 spans 13 residues. In germline, CDR1 is SGHAT, CDR2 FQNNGV. With 3 bases removed from V and 4 bases from J, the gap between germline ends came to 10 bases. DNA for the CDR3: TGTGCCAGCAGCTTGGAGGTTAGGTACGAGCAGTACTTC. This encodes CASSLEVRYEQYF.

The chain joins TRBV7-9 to TRBJ2-7; the match to TRBD1 covers 8 bases. The germline gives CDR1 SEHNR, CDR2 FQNEAQ (reference sequence). V shed 5 bases, J shed 1 base, and the junction held 10 bases outside the gene matches. The CDR3 sequence is 16 residues long. The CDR3 sequence is CASSTPSDRASYEQYF. The CDR3 coding sequence is TGTGCCAGCAGCACCCCGTCGGACAGGGCATCCTACGAGCAGTACTTC.

This clone was observed a single time. The rearrangement links TRBV2 to TRBJ2-2; D possibly corresponds to TRBD1 (8 bases). V lost 8 bases and J 4 bases, leaving 20 bases between the germline ends. Looked up from germline, CDR1 is SNHLY and CDR2 is FYNNEI. There are 16 residues in the CDR3. The chain's CDR3 is CASPAGAGGATGELFF. CDR3 nucleotides: TGTGCCAGCCCCGCGGGGGCAGGGGGCGCCACCGGGGAGCTGTTTTTT.

The chain uses TRBV5-6 and TRBJ2-7; D ambiguous. The CDR3 contains 14 residues. V lost 0 bases, J lost 2 bases, and 9 bases lay in between. From germline, CDR1 is SGHDT and CDR2 YYEEEE. This CDR3 is CASSLALLAYEQYF. DNA of the CDR3: TGTGCCAGCAGCTTGGCCCTACTCGCCTACGAGCAGTACTTC.

The V and J genes are TRBV4-3 and TRBJ2-7; D perhaps matches TRBD1 (6 bases). V lost 1 base and J lost 2, with 9 bases in between. Germline CDR1 LGHNA, CDR2 YSLEER. CDR3 length: 14 residues. CDR3 amino acids: CASSQARGTYEQYF. The CDR3 DNA reads TGCGCCAGCAGCCAAGCCAGGGGAACCTACGAGCAGTACTTC.

This chain joins TRBV28 and TRBJ1-6, with D possibly being TRBD1 (6 bases). CDR3 length: 17 amino acids. V lost 5 bases, J lost 7 bases, and 21 bases lay in between. Germline V gene lookup returns CDR1 MDHEN and CDR2 SYDVKM. The CDR3 protein is CASSRIIGQIGNSPLHF. As DNA, the CDR3 is TGTGCCAGCAGTCGAATTATAGGACAGATAGGGAATTCACCCCTCCACTTT.

The table lists this clone with a few counts. V is TRBV2 and J is TRBJ1-1; 9 nucleotides agree with TRBD1. Trimming removed 3 bases from V and 10 bases from J; junction bases left unmatched: 6. This CDR3 spans 13 amino acids. From germline, CDR1 is SNHLY and CDR2 FYNNEI. CDR3 DNA sequence: TGTGCCAGCAGTGATCGGGACAGGGTCGTAGCTTTCTTT. This encodes CASSDRDRVVAFF.

The chain joins TRBV7-7 to TRBJ2-3, with 9 nucleotides matching TRBD2. CDR3 length: 16 amino acids. CDR1 is SSHAT and CDR2 is FNYEAQ in the germline V gene (reference sequence). Unmatched junction bases numbered 7, after V lost 5 bases and J lost 1 base. The CDR3 nucleotides are TGTGCCAGCAGCCCTCTAGCGGGATGGGGCACAGATACGCAGTATTTT. Translated, it gives CASSPLAGWGTDTQYF.